These 27 T cell receptor beta chains came from one sample sequenced in a study of blood T cell repertoires in COVID-19. Produced via immunoSEQ multiplex PCR; TCRdb's table is partial and in-frame only. The data show tens of thousands of clones, about 90% seen once. Sequencing was carried out using peripheral blood. These receptors were obtained from a man older than 75 in a cohort sampled during active COVID-19.

The rearrangement joins TRBV10-1 to TRBJ2-3; D may be TRBD2 (5 bases). Germline-derived CDR1 and CDR2 are WNHNN and SYGVQD (reference sequence). The CDR3 is 13 residues long. Between the trimmed V and J ends, which lost 0 bases and 4 bases, there was a span of 5 bases. In DNA, the CDR3 is TGCGCCAGCAGTGAGTCCGGGGCAGATACGCAGTATTTT. The encoded protein is CASSESGADTQYF.

The chain combines TRBV12-3 or TRBV12-4 with TRBJ2-3, with unresolved D. V lost 0 bases and J 9 bases, leaving 4 bases between the germline ends. The CDR3 totals 11 residues. The CDR3 DNA reads TGTGCCAGCAGTTTAGCTGGCACGCAGTATTTT. Its protein is CASSLAGTQYF.

In its sample, this clone was seen once. The V gene is TRBV15, the J gene TRBJ1-4; 10 bases fit TRBD1. After removal of 2 bases from V and 7 bases from J, the junction contained 4 bases not matched to a gene. This CDR3 spans 15 amino acids. Germline CDR1 is LNHNV and CDR2 is YYDKDF (reference sequence). This CDR3 reads CATSRYRTGGEKLFF. The DNA of the CDR3 is TGTGCCACCAGCAGATACCGGACAGGGGGTGAAAAACTGTTTTTT.

The chain combines TRBV7-9 with TRBJ2-1; 7 nucleotides line up with TRBD1. The CDR3 is 15 amino acids. Trimming took 6 bases from V and 2 from J; bases not matched to a gene: 7. The germline gives CDR1 SEHNR, CDR2 FQNEAQ (reference sequence). The CDR3 reads CASSSDRVTYNEQFF. The DNA of the CDR3 is TGTGCCAGCAGTTCTGACAGGGTCACCTACAATGAGCAGTTCTTC.

The chain is built from TRBV2 and TRBJ2-3, with 15 positions matching TRBD2. This CDR3 has 14 amino acids. Germline CDR1 reads SNHLY; CDR2 reads FYNNEI. The V and J ends lost 8 bases and 4 bases, in that order; junction bases with no gene match: 1. The DNA of the CDR3 is TGTGCCAGCGGACTAGCGGGGGGGTCAGATACGCAGTATTTT. It specifies CASGLAGGSDTQYF.

The genes are TRBV5-1 and TRBJ1-2, with 7 bases fitting TRBD1. Germline lookup yields CDR1 SGHRS and CDR2 YFSETQ. This CDR3 has 15 residues. Trimming at V came to 2 bases and at J to 0 bases, leaving 4 bases not matched to a gene. The CDR3 DNA reads TGCGCCAGCAGCTTTTCCGGGACAGCTAACTATGGCTACACCTTC. Its translation: CASSFSGTANYGYTF.

This clone has just one count. The chain joins TRBV14 to TRBJ1-3; D not certain. The CDR3 sequence is 13 residues long. The V and J ends lost 4 bases and 5 bases respectively, with 9 bases between them. In germline, CDR1 is SGHDN, CDR2 FVKESK. The CDR3 nucleotides read TGTGCCAGCAGCCGAGATTCAAGAAACACCATATATTTT. This sequence encodes CASSRDSRNTIYF.

V usage is TRBV6-5 and J usage is TRBJ2-1; 11 bases align to TRBD2. The CDR3 has 16 residues. From germline, CDR1 is MNHEY and CDR2 SVGAGI. J gave up 6 bases and V 4 bases, and 8 bases lay outside the gene matches. CDR3 sequence (DNA): TGTGCCAGCAGTTTAACGGCTAGCGGGAGGTTCAATGAGCAGTTCTTC. It is translated as CASSLTASGRFNEQFF.

The sample holds a few counts of this clone. The chain employs TRBV6-5 and TRBJ2-2; no clear D. Germline CDR1 reads MNHEY; CDR2 reads SVGAGI. With 7 bases removed from V and 6 bases from J, the gap between germline ends came to 12 bases. CDR3 size: 13 residues. The CDR3 sequence is CASNVAGAGELFF. The CDR3 DNA follows: TGTGCCAGCAACGTGGCAGGCGCCGGGGAGCTGTTTTTT.

This rearrangement joins TRBV5-4 to TRBJ2-3, with TRBD2 identical over 9 bases. There are 16 residues in the CDR3. In germline, CDR1 is SGHNT, CDR2 YYREEE (reference sequence). Trimming removed 1 base from V and 1 base from J; junction bases left unmatched: 4. CDR3 region: CASSLFWTSGTDTQYF. In nucleotides, the CDR3 is TGTGCCAGCAGCTTGTTTTGGACTAGCGGCACAGATACGCAGTATTTT. The entire variable domain, with the rest obtained from reference TRBV5-4 and TRBJ2-3, is as follows: ETGVTQSPTHLIKTRGQQVTLRCSSQSGHNTVSWYQQALGQGPQFIFQYYREEENGRGNFPPRFSGLQFPNYSSELNVNALELDDSALYLCASSLFWTSGTDTQYFGPGTRLTVL.

V is TRBV7-6 and J is TRBJ2-3; 10 bases align to TRBD1. In germline, CDR1 is SGHVS, CDR2 FNYEAQ. CDR3 size: 15 residues. V gave up 5 bases and J gave up 2 bases; unmatched junction bases: 4. The CDR3 reads CASSLRQGATDTQYF. CDR3 DNA: TGTGCCAGCAGCCTTCGACAGGGGGCCACAGATACGCAGTATTTT. The variable domain in full, with the rest retrieved from reference TRBV7-6 and TRBJ2-3, is GAGVSQSPRYKVTKRGQDVALRCDPISGHVSLYWYRQALGQGPEFLTYFNYEAQQDKSGLPNDRFSAERPEGSISTLTIQRTEQRDSAMYRCASSLRQGATDTQYFGPGTRLTVL.

This clone showed up just once. This chain connects TRBV30 to TRBJ2-5, with 9 nucleotides matching TRBD1. Losses at the gene ends were 5 bases for V and 5 bases for J; bases not matched to a gene: 6. The CDR3 runs 13 residues. Germline CDR1 reads GTSNPN; CDR2 reads SVGIG (reference sequence). The CDR3 region is CAWVGTGRETQYF. The CDR3 coding sequence is TGTGCCTGGGTCGGGACAGGGAGGGAGACCCAGTACTTC.

This clone was detected only a few times. The chain links TRBV21-1 to TRBJ2-7; TRBD2 is taken as the D call from the table, unchecked against the DNA. TRBV21-1 has pseudogene status. The CDR3 contains 15 residues. CDR3 loop: CASSPLAREGTEQYF. CDR3 nucleotide sequence: TGTGCCAGCAGCCCCCTGGCGCGGGAGGGGACCGAGCAGTACTTC.

The chain uses TRBV5-1 and TRBJ2-2; 7 bases match TRBD2. With 3 bases clipped from V and 0 bases from J, the junction kept 2 bases outside the gene matches. The CDR3 is 15 amino acids. Looked up from germline, CDR1 is SGHRS and CDR2 is YFSETQ. The CDR3 DNA reads as TGCGCCAGCAGCTCTGCGGGAGCGAACACCGGGGAGCTGTTTTTT. It codes for CASSSAGANTGELFF.

This clone showed up just a few times. CDR3 sequence (DNA): TGTGCCAGCTGGGCAGGGAATAATTCACCCCTCCACTTT. Amino acids: CASWAGNNSPLHF. The chain combines TRBV3-1 (or the pseudogene TRBV3-2) with TRBJ1-6; tentative D call: TRBD1 (5 bases). Trimming pared 8 bases from V and 5 bases from J, leaving 10 bases between. CDR3 size: 13 residues. Looked up from germline, CDR1 is LGHDT and CDR2 is YNNKEL (reference sequence).

This clone was recorded only once. The chain couples TRBV19 to TRBJ2-5; D is possibly TRBD2 (5 bases). Germline CDR1 LNHDA, CDR2 SQIVND (reference sequence). The CDR3 has 13 amino acids. The V end was cut by 6 bases, the J end by 2 bases, with 10 bases between. CDR3 sequence (DNA): TGTGCCAGTAGACCTCGGGGACAAGAGACCCAGTACTTC. This translates into CASRPRGQETQYF.

The chain links TRBV6-5 to TRBJ2-7; D may be TRBD2 (6 bases). Trimming took off 4 bases at V and 3 bases at J, with 10 bases between the two ends. The CDR3 loop spans 13 amino acids. The germline CDR1 and CDR2 sequences are MNHEY and SVGAGI. The CDR3 nucleotides are TGTGCCAGCAGTTCCCCGGGACTCTACGAGCAGTACTTC. The encoded protein is CASSSPGLYEQYF.

The sample holds one count of this clone. This rearrangement joins TRBV19 to TRBJ2-7; possibly TRBD1 for D (6 bases). The CDR3 extends over 15 amino acids. V was pared by 2 bases and J by 2 bases, with 13 bases between. Germline V gene sequence: CDR1 LNHDA, CDR2 SQIVND (reference sequence). CDR3 loop: CASSINRVFPYEQYF. CDR3 DNA: TGTGCCAGTAGTATAAACAGGGTCTTCCCCTACGAGCAGTACTTC.

The CDR3 nucleotides read TGTGCCAGCAGCCGGAAACCGGGACAGGGAGTCCATGAGCAGTTCTTC. Its protein is CASSRKPGQGVHEQFF. This chain connects TRBV14 to TRBJ2-1; TRBD1 aligns across 9 bases. Germline assignment: CDR1 SGHDN and CDR2 FVKESK. V gave up 4 bases and J gave up 8 bases; unmatched junction bases: 12. There are 16 residues in the CDR3.

The genes are TRBV30 and TRBJ1-2; the D gene is possibly TRBD1 (5 bases). Germline-derived CDR1 and CDR2 are GTSNPN and SVGIG (reference sequence). The V gene lost 5 bases and the J gene lost 0 bases, with 10 bases spanning the gap. This CDR3 has 13 amino acids. CDR3 residues: CAWRGTANYGYTF. As DNA, the CDR3 is TGTGCCTGGCGGGGGACGGCTAACTATGGCTACACCTTC.

The chain links TRBV5-6 to TRBJ1-2; 7 bases are a match to TRBD1. Germline V lookup: CDR1 SGHDT, CDR2 YYEEEE. CDR3 length: 15 amino acids. Germline trimming cut 0 bases from V and 8 bases from J; bases unmatched to any gene: 10. In nucleotides, the CDR3 is TGTGCCAGCAGCTTGGTAGGGACAGAAAAACTAGGCTACACCTTC. Its protein product is CASSLVGTEKLGYTF.

The chain uses TRBV5-5 and TRBJ2-1; 7 positions match TRBD1. CDR3 length: 13 amino acids. Trimming took 4 bases from V and 4 from J; bases not matched to a gene: 2. The germline gives CDR1 SGHKS, CDR2 YYEKEE (reference sequence). For the CDR3, the DNA is TGTGCCAGCAGCGGGACAGTGTACAATGAGCAGTTCTTC. Protein sequence: CASSGTVYNEQFF.

V is TRBV4-1 and J is TRBJ2-5; TRBD1 aligns across 8 bases. The CDR3 covers 15 residues. Germline assignment: CDR1 MGHRA and CDR2 YSYEKL. After removal of 2 bases from V and 5 bases from J, the junction contained 7 bases not matched to a gene. This CDR3 is CASSQPQGARETQYF. CDR3 coding DNA: TGCGCCAGCAGCCAACCGCAGGGGGCACGGGAGACCCAGTACTTC.

This clone was counted a single time. The CDR3 bases are TGTGCCAGCACTAGCCTCGACACCGGGGAGCTGTTTTTT. The encoded protein is CASTSLDTGELFF. The chain is built from TRBV9 and TRBJ2-2; the D gene is possibly TRBD2 (5 bases). The CDR3 loop spans 13 amino acids. CDR1 is SGDLS and CDR2 is YYNGEE in the germline V gene. The V end lost 6 bases, the J end lost 3 bases, and 9 bases lay between the germline ends.

CDR3 protein: CASSSSGETQYF. The CDR3 nucleotides are TGTGCCAGCAGCTCCTCAGGAGAGACCCAGTACTTC. This rearrangement joins TRBV3-1 (or the pseudogene TRBV3-2) to TRBJ2-5; D unclear. The CDR3 runs 12 residues. V shed 5 bases and J shed 4 bases, with 8 bases lying between them. The V gene's germline CDR1 is LGHDT and CDR2 YNNKEL (reference sequence).

The chain carries TRBV6-5 and TRBJ2-7; D might be TRBD2 (7 bases). Germline V gene sequence: CDR1 MNHEY, CDR2 SVGAGI. This CDR3 spans 15 amino acids. Trimming stripped 2 bases from V and 2 bases from J, with 13 bases between. This chain's CDR3 is CASSYVQGRAYEQYF. CDR3 in DNA: TGTGCCAGCAGTTACGTTCAGGGGAGGGCCTACGAGCAGTACTTC.

This chain connects TRBV6-5 to TRBJ1-5; unclear D gene. Trimming took off 8 bases at V and 0 bases at J, with 14 bases between the two ends. The CDR3 length is 15 residues. Germline V gene lookup returns CDR1 MNHEY and CDR2 SVGAGI. The CDR3 region has the DNA TGTGCCAGCCTACCGGGTCAAAATAGCAATCAGCCCCAGCATTTT. It specifies CASLPGQNSNQPQHF.